The entry below describes one TCR beta chain. Antigen specificity is unknown. These data belong to a study of blood T cells in healthy people across ages. Study-wide results and limits: More naive CD4+ cells and higher diversity were found in long-lived than in aged donors. Changes in expanded clonotypes were possibly confounded, as the CMV status of donors was unknown.

Trimming pared 2 bases from V and 4 bases from J, leaving 15 bases between. Germline values: CDR1 SGHDT, CDR2 YYEEEE. The CDR3 loop spans 15 amino acids. The authors isolated at least 6 million PBMCs per sample. Alongside a J-beta primer mix, a sample-barcoded 5' primer served in a second PCR lasting roughly 6 to 11 cycles. Tags on each cDNA molecule came from a template-switch adaptor with 12 random nucleotides. TCRdb reprocessed the 5' RACE reads with MiXCR, giving one entry per CDR3 protein. This sample has 650,000 to 950,000 distinct CDR3 sequences, with 44% found just once. This TCR derives from a man aged 55 to 70 in good health. V and J are TRBV5-6 and TRBJ1-1, with a possible D match to TRBD1 (5 bases). The sequenced sample was blood. The CDR3 sequence: CASSLGQGFGTEAFF. The CDR3 DNA is TGTGCCAGCAGCTTAGGGCAGGGTTTCGGCACTGAAGCTTTCTTT.